This T cell receptor beta chain came from a study of blood T cell repertoires in COVID-19. Study-wide background: There were acute and convalescent COVID-19 samples, and they came from the United States, Italy and Spain. T cells, B-cell-depleted T cells, or PBMCs provided the cDNA or gDNA that served as material.

Trimming stripped 2 bases from V and 3 bases from J, with 6 bases between. Germline CDR1 is SGHNT and CDR2 is YYREEE (reference sequence). The CDR3 length is 12 residues. Authors' methods: Estimated nucleated cell counts came from reference gene primer amplification. Sequencing used immunoSEQ multiplex PCR; TCRdb keeps in-frame clones, though not all of them. That table furnishes V, J and clone size, whereas the DNA furnished D and trimming. The data hold roughly 250,000 clones, with about 83% observed a single time. This receptor was obtained from a man aged 45-65 years with acute or convalescent COVID-19. The source material was peripheral blood. This chain joins TRBV5-4 and TRBJ2-7, with TRBD1 as a possible D gene (5 bases). The DNA of the CDR3 is TGTGCCAGCAGCTTCCAGGGCTACGAGCAGTACTTC. Translated: CASSFQGYEQYF.